A few counts support the clone carrying this TCR beta chain. These data originate in a study of Graves' ophthalmopathy and Graves' hyperthyroidism. TCR beta CDR3 regions were amplified from RNA transcripts. The first round was an RT-PCR with HTBI primers, and the second round was a multiplex PCR. TCRdb re-derived calls from the multiplex PCR reads in MiXCR, one entry per CDR3 protein. The profile shows roughly 170,000 distinct CDR3 sequences, around two fifths of them singletons. V was clipped by 0 bases and J by 5 bases; unmatched bases: 7. The CDR3 has 16 residues. From germline, CDR1 is MNHEY and CDR2 SVGAGI.

Sequenced sample: peripheral blood. This receptor was identified in a man in his thirties or forties with Graves' ophthalmopathy. V and J are TRBV6-5 and TRBJ2-5, with 9 positions matching TRBD1. CDR3 amino acids: CASSYSWDRVRETQYF. The CDR3 DNA is TGTGCCAGCAGTTACTCGTGGGACAGGGTACGGGAGACCCAGTACTTC.